One and the same sample provided the 14 T cell receptor beta chains below, sequenced in a study of CXCR3-negative and CXCR3-positive naive CD8 T cells. Each TRB cDNA library was prepared by 5' RACE (with UMI labels). For each CDR3 protein, TCRdb gives one entry from its re-call of the 5' RACE reads, without DNA. The sample includes 100,000 to 150,000 distinct CDR3 sequences. Sequencing was performed on naive CXCR3- CD8+ T cells from blood. As to subset: CD45RO-CCR7+CD27+CD95- naive CD8+ T cells lacking CXCR3 (TNR3-). These receptors all come from a human donor in good health. Some clones in this sample may be carry-over from other donors' samples.

The rearrangement uses TRBV5-1 and TRBJ2-7; TCRdb indicates TRBD2, and absent DNA this call remains unverified. CDR1 is SGHRS, CDR2 YFSETQ, per germline. This CDR3 is 15 amino acids long. CDR3 region: CASRGGLASSYEQYF.

V usage is TRBV7-9 and J usage is TRBJ1-2. Germline V gives CDR1 SEHNR, CDR2 FQNEAQ (reference sequence). The CDR3 sequence is 11 residues long. The CDR3 loop is CASSTPYGYTF.

The V call is TRBV4-1, the J call TRBJ2-2. The CDR3 runs 16 residues. Per germline, CDR1 MGHRA and CDR2 YSYEKL. This CDR3 reads CASSQVRIGNTGELFF.

The chain carries TRBV7-6 and TRBJ2-3; TCRdb's D call of TRBD2 is untestable without DNA. CDR1 is SGHVS and CDR2 is FNYEAQ in the germline V gene. This CDR3 is 16 amino acids long. The CDR3 reads CASQVSAGGPTDTQYF.

The chain carries TRBV6-1 and TRBJ2-2; with no DNA, the TCRdb D assignment of TRBD1 cannot be verified. The CDR3 loop spans 13 amino acids. Germline lookup yields CDR1 MNHNS and CDR2 SASEGT. The CDR3 loop reads CATSRVNTGELFF.

The rearrangement joins TRBV7-2 to TRBJ2-4; TCRdb's D call, TRBD1, is unchecked because there is no DNA. Germline values: CDR1 SGHTA, CDR2 FQGNSA. CDR3 length: 18 residues. The CDR3 sequence: CASSLEKDPGQGQNIQYF. Full variable domain (rest looked up from reference TRBV7-2 and TRBJ2-4): GAGVSQSPSNKVTEKGKDVELRCDPISGHTALYWYRQSLGQGLEFLIYFQGNSAPDKSGLPSDRFSAERTGGSVSTLTIQRTQQEDSAVYLCASSLEKDPGQGQNIQYFGAGTRLSVL.

The chain employs TRBV5-1 and TRBJ2-1; the D call from TCRdb, TRBD2, cannot be confirmed without DNA. Germline-derived CDR1 and CDR2 are SGHRS and YFSETQ. This CDR3 is 16 amino acids long. The CDR3 loop is CASSFRAGGFINEQFF.

The chain combines TRBV23-1 with TRBJ2-3; absent DNA, TCRdb's TRBD2 call cannot be checked. TRBV23-1 is flagged as an ORF with uncertain function. The CDR3 sequence is 12 residues long. CDR3 sequence reads: CASREGADTQYF.

CDR3 residues: CASSLGWGDSSEAFF. V gene TRBV5-1 combines with J gene TRBJ1-1; TCRdb lists TRBD1, though no DNA is available to test this call. The CDR3 consists of 15 residues. Germline V gene data show CDR1 as SGHRS and CDR2 as YFSETQ.

The chain employs TRBV5-6 and TRBJ2-1; without DNA, the TCRdb call of TRBD1 cannot be checked. Germline V gene lookup returns CDR1 SGHDT and CDR2 YYEEEE. The CDR3 is 16 residues long. The CDR3 here is CASSPTWGLGYNEQFF.

This chain joins TRBV5-4 and TRBJ1-1; TCRdb's D call of TRBD1 is untestable without DNA. Per the germline V gene, CDR1 is SGHNT and CDR2 is YYREEE (reference sequence). This CDR3 has 13 amino acids. CDR3 amino acids: CASSVRGNTEAFF.

The chain employs TRBV12-3 or TRBV12-4 and TRBJ1-1; TCRdb calls TRBD1, which cannot be checked without DNA. CDR3 size: 13 residues. This chain's CDR3 is CASRFSWGDEAFF.

The CDR3 sequence is CASSEWRSRTNEKLFF. V usage is TRBV6-1 and J usage is TRBJ1-4; the D call from TCRdb, TRBD1, cannot be confirmed without DNA. The CDR3 has 16 amino acids. Germline V gives CDR1 MNHNS, CDR2 SASEGT.

The chain employs TRBV12-5 and TRBJ2-1. The CDR3 is made up of 14 amino acids. Germline lookup yields CDR1 LGHNT and CDR2 FRNRAP. This CDR3 reads CASGTRTGYNEQFF.